Following are 15 T cell receptor beta chains from one sample sequenced in a study of T cell responses to AZD1222 COVID-19 vaccine. Sequenced by immunoSEQ multiplex PCR; TCRdb stores in-frame clones only, minus some. The sample yields under 150,000 clones, about 93% seen once. Source: peripheral blood, taken on day 0 of AZD1222 vaccination. The receptors here all came from an adult in good health.

The rearrangement uses TRBV7-2 and TRBJ1-2; perhaps TRBD1 as D (6 bases). Germline CDR1 reads SGHTA; CDR2 reads FQGNSA. V was clipped by 7 bases and J by 4 bases, with 13 bases between them. This CDR3 comprises 13 residues. CDR3 loop: CASIGQLRYGYTF. In nucleotides, the CDR3 is TGTGCCAGCATCGGACAGCTCCGCTATGGCTACACCTTC.

The chain carries TRBV4-3 and TRBJ2-6, with D possibly matching TRBD1 (5 bases). CDR1 LGHNA and CDR2 YSLEER come from the germline V gene. Trimming removed 0 bases at V and 2 bases at J, with 14 bases between. There are 18 residues in the CDR3. CDR3 bases: TGCGCCAGCAGCCAAGAAGGGGCAGGGTCAGCTGGGGCCAACGTCCTGACTTTC. It specifies CASSQEGAGSAGANVLTF.

V and J are TRBV10-3 and TRBJ2-2, with TRBD2 identical over 12 bases. The ends lost 1 base at V and 6 bases at J; junction bases unmatched: 3. This CDR3 is built from 16 residues. Germline assignment: CDR1 ENHRY and CDR2 SYGVKD. CDR3 sequence: CAISELTSGRPGELFF. Written as DNA, the CDR3 is TGTGCCATCAGTGAGTTGACTAGCGGGAGACCCGGGGAGCTGTTTTTT.

This sequence joins TRBV6-2 or TRBV6-3 and TRBJ2-7, with 8 bases identical to TRBD1. In germline, CDR1 is MNHEY, CDR2 SVGEGT. The V gene end was trimmed by 5 bases and the J gene end by 12 bases; junction bases not matched to a gene: 9. This CDR3 has 12 residues. The CDR3, as DNA: TGTGCCAGCAGTCCCCTTTCCGGGACAGGGTACTTC. It yields the protein CASSPLSGTGYF.

CDR3 sequence: CASSLGTGVYSPLHF. The CDR3 DNA is TGTGCCAGCAGCTTGGGAACAGGGGTTTATTCACCCCTCCACTTT. The chain links TRBV5-6 to TRBJ1-6; 7 bases fit TRBD1. The germline CDR1 and CDR2 sequences are SGHDT and YYEEEE. The ends lost 0 bases at V and 8 bases at J; junction bases unmatched: 5. CDR3 length equals 15 residues. The full variable domain, with the rest looked up from reference TRBV5-6 and TRBJ1-6, is DAGVTQSPTHLIKTRGQQVTLRCSPKSGHDTVSWYQQALGQGPQFIFQYYEEEERQRGNFPDRFSGHQFPNYSSELNVNALLLGDSALYLCASSLGTGVYSPLHFGNGTRLTVT.

CDR3 residues: CASSESNWGVTQYF. As DNA, the CDR3 is TGCGCCAGCAGTGAGTCGAATTGGGGGGTTACGCAGTATTTT. The chain couples TRBV10-1 to TRBJ2-3, with D possibly being TRBD2 (6 bases). V shed 0 bases and J shed 8 bases, with 12 bases lying between them. The CDR3 has 14 residues. Germline CDR1 reads WNHNN; CDR2 reads SYGVQD (reference sequence).

The chain couples TRBV5-8 to TRBJ2-7; 8 nucleotides align to TRBD1. This CDR3 contains 15 residues. The germline V gene encodes CDR1 SGHTS and CDR2 YDEGEE. The V gene end was trimmed by 4 bases and the J gene end by 2 bases; junction bases not matched to a gene: 8. CDR3 sequence: CASSRGQGSPYEQYF. DNA for the CDR3: TGTGCCAGCAGCCGAGGACAGGGATCCCCCTACGAGCAGTACTTC.

The rearrangement joins TRBV5-4 to TRBJ2-1; a weak D match, TRBD1 (7 bases). The CDR3 length is 13 residues. Trimming pared 4 bases from V and 7 bases from J, leaving 12 bases between. CDR1 is SGHNT and CDR2 is YYREEE in the germline V gene (reference sequence). CDR3 sequence reads: CASSAGQRNEQFF. The CDR3 nucleotides are TGTGCCAGCAGCGCGGGACAGAGAAATGAGCAGTTCTTC.

The rearrangement joins TRBV10-3 to TRBJ2-1; TRBD2 matches at 12 bases. From germline, CDR1 is ENHRY and CDR2 SYGVKD. This CDR3 has 14 residues. The trim removed 10 bases at V and 7 bases at J, leaving 8 bases unmatched. CDR3 DNA sequence: TGTGCCACAGCCGGGACTAGCGGGTTAAATGAGCAGTTCTTC. It is translated as CATAGTSGLNEQFF.

This sequence joins TRBV18 and TRBJ1-1; 7 bases are a match to TRBD1. The CDR3 length is 13 residues. Germline loops: CDR1 KGHSH, CDR2 LQKENI. Trimming removed 4 bases from V and 3 bases from J; junction bases left unmatched: 2. CDR3 region: CASSLGTDTEAFF. DNA of the CDR3: TGTGCCAGCTCACTTGGGACAGACACTGAAGCTTTCTTT. The full variable domain, completed using reference TRBV18 and TRBJ1-1, is NAGVMQNPRHLVRRRGQEARLRCSPMKGHSHVYWYRQLPEEGLKFMVYLQKENIIDESGMPKERFSAEFPKEGPSILRIQQVVRGDSAAYFCASSLGTDTEAFFGQGTRLTVV.

J is TRBJ1-1 and V is TRBV20-1, with a tentative D call TRBD1 (5 bases). CDR1 DFQATT and CDR2 SNEGSKA come from the germline V gene (reference sequence). With 6 bases removed from V and 4 bases from J, the gap between germline ends came to 9 bases. The CDR3 is 11 amino acids. Written as DNA, the CDR3 is TGCAGTGCCAGGGCGAGCACTGAAGCTTTCTTT. Its translation: CSARASTEAFF.

The genes are TRBV7-2 and TRBJ1-6; weak D call: TRBD1 (5 bases). V lost 5 bases to trimming and J lost 9 bases, with 17 bases between them. Germline CDR1 is SGHTA and CDR2 is FQGNSA. CDR3 size: 15 residues. This chain's CDR3 is CASSQVGALISPLHF. CDR3 bases: TGTGCCAGCAGCCAGGTCGGGGCATTAATTTCACCCCTCCACTTT.

CDR3 DNA: TGTGCCAGCAGCCCAAAACTAGCGGGTAGTTCGTACGAGCAGTACTTC. Amino acid sequence: CASSPKLAGSSYEQYF. The J gene is TRBJ2-7, the V gene TRBV7-2; 9 bases fit TRBD2. The CDR3 length is 16 residues. Germline V gene data show CDR1 as SGHTA and CDR2 as FQGNSA. V was pared by 5 bases and J by 4 bases, with 12 bases of the junction left unmatched.

The rearrangement uses TRBV9 and TRBJ2-2; D is unresolved. The CDR3 consists of 15 residues. V lost 3 bases and J lost 0, with 9 bases in between. Germline CDR1 and CDR2: SGDLS and YYNGEE. The CDR3: CASSARDTNTGELFF. Written as DNA, the CDR3 is TGTGCCAGCAGCGCGCGCGACACGAACACCGGGGAGCTGTTTTTT.

In nucleotides, the CDR3 is TGTGCCAGCAGCTTAGGGGGGGTCAAAAACATTCAGTACTTC. Protein sequence: CASSLGGVKNIQYF. The rearrangement links TRBV7-2 to TRBJ2-4; D might be TRBD2 (6 bases). Germline V CDR1 and CDR2: SGHTA, FQGNSA. Trimming left V 1 base short and J 3 bases short, with 7 bases between. The CDR3 has 14 amino acids.